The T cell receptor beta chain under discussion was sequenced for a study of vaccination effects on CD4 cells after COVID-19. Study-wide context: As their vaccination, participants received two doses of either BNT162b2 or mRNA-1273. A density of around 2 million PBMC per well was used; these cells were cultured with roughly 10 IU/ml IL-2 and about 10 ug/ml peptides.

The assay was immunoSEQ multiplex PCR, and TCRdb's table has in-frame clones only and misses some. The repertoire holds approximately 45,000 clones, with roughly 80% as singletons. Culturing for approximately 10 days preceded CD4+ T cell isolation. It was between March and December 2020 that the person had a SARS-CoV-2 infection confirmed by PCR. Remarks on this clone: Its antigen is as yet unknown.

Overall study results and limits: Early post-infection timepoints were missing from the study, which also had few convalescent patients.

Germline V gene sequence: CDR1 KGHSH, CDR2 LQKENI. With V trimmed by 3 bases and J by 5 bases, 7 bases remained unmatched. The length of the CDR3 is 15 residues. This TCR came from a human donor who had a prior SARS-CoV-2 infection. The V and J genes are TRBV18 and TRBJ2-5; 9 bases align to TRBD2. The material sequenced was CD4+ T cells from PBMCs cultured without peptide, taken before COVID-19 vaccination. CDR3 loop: CASSPKNSGSETQYF. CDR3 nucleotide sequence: TGTGCCAGCTCACCCAAAAATAGCGGGAGTGAGACCCAGTACTTC.